This T cell receptor beta chain was documented in a study of blood T cell repertoires in COVID-19. Here immunoSEQ multiplex PCR was the method, and the copy in TCRdb shows in-frame clones only, minus some. The data hold about 190,000 clones, with approximately 82% observed a single time. The V end was cut by 5 bases, the J end by 0 bases, with 14 bases between. The CDR3 has 15 amino acids. Germline CDR1 and CDR2: MDHEN and SYDVKM. Recruits, aged roughly 18 to 100 years, lived in under 25 US areas. Resolution of symptoms, clearance, or two negative PCRs was present in recovered Cohort 3 donors. The rearrangement links TRBV28 to TRBJ2-7; perhaps TRBD2 as D (6 bases). This TCR came from a woman between 45 and 60 years old who had recovered from COVID-19. Sequencing used PBMCs or T cells enriched from blood (not recorded which). The CDR3 sequence: CASSKPGLSSYEQYF. The CDR3 DNA is TGTGCCAGCAGTAAGCCGGGACTTTCCTCCTACGAGCAGTACTTC. Using reference TRBV28 and TRBJ2-7 for the parts outside the CDR3, the full variable domain is DVKVTQSSRYLVKRTGEKVFLECVQDMDHENMFWYRQDPGLGLRLIYFSYDVKMKEKGDIPEGYSVSREKKERFSLILESASTNQTSMYLCASSKPGLSSYEQYFGPGTRLTVT.